Presented here are 7 T cell receptor beta chains from one specimen sequenced in a study of T-cell reconstitution after alpha-beta-depleted transplantation in children. The library targeted TCRbeta and was prepared with unique molecular identifiers. TCRdb re-derived calls from the PCR reads in MiXCR, one entry per CDR3 protein. The table lists 190,000 or so distinct CDR3 sequences, roughly 14% of them singletons, with around 13% in the top ten. Material: PBMCs from the stem cell graft donor, obtained from the stem cell graft. The receptors come from a human donor who donated a stem cell graft to a child with acute lymphoblastic leukemia.

This clonotype was observed at least ten times. Here the CDR3 DNA reads TGCGCCAGCAGCTTGGTGGGACGCGGAAGCTCCTACAATGAGCAGTTCTTC. Protein: CASSLVGRGSSYNEQFF. V is TRBV5-1 and J is TRBJ2-1; perhaps D is TRBD1 or TRBD2 (5 bases each). The CDR3 contains 17 residues. V was shortened by 0 bases and J by 0 bases, with 13 bases between the two germline ends. Germline CDR1 reads SGHRS; CDR2 reads YFSETQ.

This clonotype was detected ten times or more. The chain combines TRBV6-4 with TRBJ2-1; D gene uncertain. This CDR3 has 13 amino acids. V was trimmed by 0 bases and J by 9 bases, leaving 9 bases between them. From germline, CDR1 is MRHNA and CDR2 SNTAGT. The CDR3 reads CASSDSTSSEQFF. DNA for the CDR3: TGTGCCAGCAGTGACTCTACTTCCAGTGAGCAGTTCTTC.

This clonotype was detected ten times or more. J is TRBJ2-3 and V is TRBV6-5; D is unresolved. With 2 bases removed from V and 8 bases from J, the gap between germline ends came to 5 bases. The CDR3 has 11 amino acids. CDR1 is MNHEY, CDR2 SVGAGI, per germline. CDR3 sequence reads: CASSYDSTQYF. The DNA of the CDR3 is TGTGCCAGCAGTTACGATAGTACGCAGTATTTT.

The rearrangement links TRBV12-3 or TRBV12-4 to TRBJ2-4; D is unclear. This CDR3 comprises 13 residues. Deletions cut 8 bases from V and 3 bases from J, with 11 bases between. In DNA, the CDR3 is TGTGCCAGCGTCCTAAGTGGCAAAAACATTCAGTACTTC. Translated, it gives CASVLSGKNIQYF.

By its share, this clonotype is large. The CDR3 nucleotides are TGTGCCAGCAGCTTACTAGCGGGAGGCCCCCTGAGAGAGCAGTTCTTC. Translation: CASSLLAGGPLREQFF. The rearrangement links TRBV11-2 to TRBJ2-1, with 11 nucleotides matching TRBD2. CDR1 is SGHAT, CDR2 FQNNGV, per germline. Trimming cost V 2 bases and J 10 bases; bases outside gene matches: 10. CDR3 length equals 16 residues. The entire variable domain, with the rest obtained from reference TRBV11-2 and TRBJ2-1, is as follows: EAGVAQSPRYKIIEKRQSVAFWCNPISGHATLYWYQQILGQGPKLLIQFQNNGVVDDSQLPKDRFSAERLKGVDSTLKIQPAKLEDSAVYLCASSLLAGGPLREQFFGPGTRLTVL.

This clonotype was detected many times. V gene TRBV12-3 or TRBV12-4 combines with J gene TRBJ1-2; unclear D gene. V was pared by 5 bases and J by 8 bases, with 24 bases between. This CDR3 has 16 amino acids. The CDR3 nucleotides are TGTGCCAGCAGTCTAACCGGACCGCTTTCGGGTGACGGCTACACCTTC. It codes for CASSLTGPLSGDGYTF.

This clonotype has a handful of counts. CDR3 loop: CAWSRQGYNEQFF. Written as DNA, the CDR3 is TGTGCCTGGAGTCGACAGGGGTACAATGAGCAGTTCTTC. The chain joins TRBV30 to TRBJ2-1; 8 bases fit TRBD1. The germline CDR1 and CDR2 sequences are GTSNPN and SVGIG (reference sequence). The CDR3 totals 13 residues. V shed 2 bases, J shed 4 bases, and the junction held 1 base outside the gene matches. Supplemented by reference TRBV30 and TRBJ2-1, the full variable domain reads SQTIHQWPATLVQPVGSPLSLECTVEGTSNPNLYWYRQAAGRGLQLLFYSVGIGQISSEVPQNLSASRPQDRQFILSSKKLLLSDSGFYLCAWSRQGYNEQFFGPGTRLTVL.